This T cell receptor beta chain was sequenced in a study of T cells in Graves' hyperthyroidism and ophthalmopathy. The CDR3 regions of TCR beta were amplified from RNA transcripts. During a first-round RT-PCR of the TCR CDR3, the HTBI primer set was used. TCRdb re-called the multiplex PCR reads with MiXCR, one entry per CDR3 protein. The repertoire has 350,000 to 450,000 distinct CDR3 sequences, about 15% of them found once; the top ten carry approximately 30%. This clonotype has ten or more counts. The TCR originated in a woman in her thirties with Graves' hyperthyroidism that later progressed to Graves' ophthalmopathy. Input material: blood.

Written as DNA, the CDR3 is TGTGCCAGCAGTGGATGGGGGGCCGCCGGGGAGCTGTTTTTT. Translated: CASSGWGAAGELFF. The chain joins TRBV2 to TRBJ2-2; possibly TRBD1 or TRBD2 for D (6 bases each). This CDR3 spans 14 amino acids. CDR1 and CDR2 (germline): SNHLY, FYNNEI. V dropped 4 bases and J dropped 6 bases, with 12 bases sitting between them.